Below, 11 T cell receptor beta chains from the same sample are listed, as sequenced in a study of blood T cell repertoires in COVID-19. Generated by immunoSEQ multiplex PCR, the TCRdb table keeps only in-frame clones and is missing some. The table shows under 250,000 clones, with about 83% occurring only once. The specimen was peripheral blood. The receptor source for this set is a woman at least 80 years old with COVID-19, enrolled during active disease.

This chain connects TRBV7-9 to TRBJ2-7; TRBD1 aligns across 8 bases. V trimming: 11 bases; J trimming: 2 bases; junction bases outside the gene matches: 5. This CDR3 comprises 12 residues. From germline, CDR1 is SEHNR and CDR2 FQNEAQ (reference sequence). CDR3 amino acids: CASRTGTYEQYF. For the CDR3, the DNA is TGTGCCTCTCGGACAGGGACCTACGAGCAGTACTTC.

The CDR3 spells CASSPQEYSNQPQHF. The DNA for the CDR3 is TGTGCCAGCTCACCGCAGGAATATAGCAATCAGCCCCAGCATTTT. V is TRBV18 and J is TRBJ1-5; no reliable D call. Germline V gene lookup returns CDR1 KGHSH and CDR2 LQKENI. The V gene lost 3 bases and the J gene lost 0 bases, with 9 bases spanning the gap. The CDR3 runs to 15 residues.

The chain uses TRBV6-1 and TRBJ2-7; D not certain. CDR3 length: 12 amino acids. Looked up from germline, CDR1 is MNHNS and CDR2 is SASEGT. The V end lost 2 bases, the J end lost 2 bases, and 4 bases lay between the germline ends. The CDR3 spells CASSEQTYEQYV. CDR3 DNA: TGTGCCAGCAGTGAACAGACCTACGAGCAGTACGTC.

CDR3 sequence reads: CASSPRGIGYEQYF. The CDR3 DNA sequence: TGTGCCAGCAGTCCCAGGGGGATCGGGTACGAGCAGTACTTC. The V gene is TRBV6-5, the J gene TRBJ2-7, with 7 bases that match TRBD1. Per the germline V gene, CDR1 is MNHEY and CDR2 is SVGAGI. The CDR3 extends over 14 amino acids. Unmatched junction bases numbered 8, after V lost 5 bases and J lost 4 bases.

V is TRBV6-5 and J is TRBJ1-1; TRBD1 agrees at 9 bases. Germline V CDR1 and CDR2: MNHEY, SVGAGI. The CDR3 is 12 residues long. Trimming cost V 10 bases and J 4 bases; bases outside gene matches: 4. The CDR3 DNA sequence: TGTGCCACAGGGACAGGGAGCACTGAAGCTTTCTTT. It translates to CATGTGSTEAFF.

The chain combines TRBV27 with TRBJ1-2; D may be TRBD1 (6 bases). Trimming took off 5 bases at V and 0 bases at J, with 13 bases between the two ends. The CDR3 runs to 15 residues. The germline V gene has CDR1 MNHEY and CDR2 SMNVEV (reference sequence). CDR3 nucleotide sequence: TGTGCCAGCAGTGCAACTCGGACAGCTAACTATGGCTACACCTTC. Protein: CASSATRTANYGYTF.

This clone was picked up one time. This chain uses TRBV2 with TRBJ2-1; D is perhaps TRBD1 (6 bases). Germline values: CDR1 SNHLY, CDR2 FYNNEI. The CDR3 consists of 15 residues. V dropped 7 bases and J dropped 2 bases, with 15 bases sitting between them. The CDR3 bases are TGTGCCAGCAAAAGGACAGACAGCCCCTACAATGAGCAGTTCTTC. The encoded protein is CASKRTDSPYNEQFF.

The chain links TRBV5-1 to TRBJ2-5; possibly TRBD2 for D (6 bases). The CDR3 runs to 14 residues. Germline V lookup: CDR1 SGHRS, CDR2 YFSETQ. V was shortened by 4 bases and J by 2 bases, with 12 bases between the two germline ends. The CDR3 spells CASSTPGTQETQYF. Written as DNA, the CDR3 is TGCGCCAGCAGCACCCCAGGGACTCAAGAGACCCAGTACTTC.

The CDR3 region is CASSEAQGSENSPLHF. The CDR3 DNA reads as TGTGCCAGCAGTGAAGCCCAGGGAAGCGAGAATTCACCCCTCCACTTT. The chain carries TRBV6-1 and TRBJ1-6, with D possibly TRBD1 on 5 matching bases. This CDR3 region has 16 residues. The V gene's germline CDR1 is MNHNS and CDR2 SASEGT. Between the trimmed V and J ends, which lost 0 bases and 7 bases, there was a span of 13 bases.

This chain links TRBV10-3 with TRBJ2-2; TRBD1 agrees at 7 bases. The CDR3 loop spans 17 amino acids. Germline lookup yields CDR1 ENHRY and CDR2 SYGVKD. The J segment lost 1 base and the V segment lost 4 bases, leaving 9 bases of the junction unmatched. The CDR3 spells CAISVQIPGGNTGELFF. The CDR3 DNA is TGTGCCATCAGTGTTCAAATCCCAGGGGGGAACACCGGGGAGCTGTTTTTT.

This chain joins TRBV30 and TRBJ2-5, with D possibly matching TRBD1 (6 bases). The V gene's germline CDR1 is GTSNPN and CDR2 SVGIG (reference sequence). The CDR3 sequence is 13 residues long. The DNA of the CDR3 is TGTGCTTTCGAGAGGACAGCTGAAGAGACCCAGTACTTC. Translating it yields CAFERTAEETQYF.